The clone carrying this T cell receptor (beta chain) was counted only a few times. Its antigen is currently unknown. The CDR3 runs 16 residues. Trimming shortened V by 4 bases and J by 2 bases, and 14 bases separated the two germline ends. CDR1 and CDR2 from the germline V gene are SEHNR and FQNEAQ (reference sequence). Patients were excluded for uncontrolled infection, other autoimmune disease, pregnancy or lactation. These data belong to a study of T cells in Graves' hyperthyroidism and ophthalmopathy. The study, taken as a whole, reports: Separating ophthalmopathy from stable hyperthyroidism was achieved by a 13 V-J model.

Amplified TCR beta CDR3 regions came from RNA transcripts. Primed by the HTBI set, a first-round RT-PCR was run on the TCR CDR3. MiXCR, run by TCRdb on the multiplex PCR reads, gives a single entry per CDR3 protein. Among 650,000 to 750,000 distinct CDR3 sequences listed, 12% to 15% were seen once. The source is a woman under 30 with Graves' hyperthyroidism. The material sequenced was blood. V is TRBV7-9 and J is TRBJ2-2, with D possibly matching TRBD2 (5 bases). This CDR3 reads CASSSWERVNTGELFF. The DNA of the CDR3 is TGTGCCAGCAGCTCCTGGGAGAGGGTAAACACCGGGGAGCTGTTTTTT.